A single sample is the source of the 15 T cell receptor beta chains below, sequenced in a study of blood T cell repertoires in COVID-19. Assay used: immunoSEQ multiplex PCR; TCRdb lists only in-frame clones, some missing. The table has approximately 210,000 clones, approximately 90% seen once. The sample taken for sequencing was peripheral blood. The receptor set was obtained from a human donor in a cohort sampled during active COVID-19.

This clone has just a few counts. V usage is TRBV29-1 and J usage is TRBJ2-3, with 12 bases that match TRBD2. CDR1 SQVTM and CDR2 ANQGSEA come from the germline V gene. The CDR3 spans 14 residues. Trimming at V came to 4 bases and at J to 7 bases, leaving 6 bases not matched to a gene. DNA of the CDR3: TGCAGCGTTGGTCCTAGCGGGAGGGCTAATACGCAGTATTTT. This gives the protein CSVGPSGRANTQYF.

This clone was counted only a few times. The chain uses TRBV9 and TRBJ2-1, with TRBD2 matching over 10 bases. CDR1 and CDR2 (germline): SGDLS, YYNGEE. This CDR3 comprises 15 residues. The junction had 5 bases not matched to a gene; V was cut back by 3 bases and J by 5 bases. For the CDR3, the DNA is TGTGCCAGCAGCGCGAGCGGGGGGGGTCACAATGAGCAGTTCTTC. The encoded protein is CASSASGGGHNEQFF.

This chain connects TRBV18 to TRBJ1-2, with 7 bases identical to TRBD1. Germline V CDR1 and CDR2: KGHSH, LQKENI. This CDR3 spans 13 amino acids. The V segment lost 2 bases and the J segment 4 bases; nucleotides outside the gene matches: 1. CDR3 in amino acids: CASSPDRAYGYTF. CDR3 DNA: TGTGCCAGCTCACCAGACAGGGCCTATGGCTACACCTTC. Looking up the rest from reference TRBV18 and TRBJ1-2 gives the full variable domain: NAGVMQNPRHLVRRRGQEARLRCSPMKGHSHVYWYRQLPEEGLKFMVYLQKENIIDESGMPKERFSAEFPKEGPSILRIQQVVRGDSAAYFCASSPDRAYGYTFGSGTRLTVV.

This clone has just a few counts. CDR3 in DNA: TGTGCCACCAGCAGAGTTACGGGCGAGCAGTACTTC. Translating gives CATSRVTGEQYF. The chain uses TRBV15 and TRBJ2-7; no reliable D call. Trimming removed 1 base at V and 6 bases at J, with 7 bases between. Germline V gives CDR1 LNHNV, CDR2 YYDKDF (reference sequence). The CDR3 is 12 residues long. Combining the CDR3 with reference TRBV15 and TRBJ2-7 gives the whole variable domain DAMVIQNPRYQVTQFGKPVTLSCSQTLNHNVMYWYQQKSSQAPKLLFHYYDKDFNNEADTPDNFQSRRPNTSFCFLDIRSPGLGDTAMYLCATSRVTGEQYFGPGTRLTVT.

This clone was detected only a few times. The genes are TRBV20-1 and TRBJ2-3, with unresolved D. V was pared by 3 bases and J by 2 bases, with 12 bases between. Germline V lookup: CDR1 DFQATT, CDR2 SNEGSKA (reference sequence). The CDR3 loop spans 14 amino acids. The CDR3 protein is CSASNVQFTDTQYF. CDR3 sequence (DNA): TGCAGTGCTAGTAATGTACAGTTCACAGATACGCAGTATTTT.

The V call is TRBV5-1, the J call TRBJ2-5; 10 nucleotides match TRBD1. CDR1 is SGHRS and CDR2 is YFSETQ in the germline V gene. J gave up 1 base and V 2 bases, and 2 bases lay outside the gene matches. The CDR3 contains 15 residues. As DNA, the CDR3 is TGCGCCAGCAGCTTAGGGACAGGGGCCCAAGAGACCCAGTACTTC. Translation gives CASSLGTGAQETQYF.

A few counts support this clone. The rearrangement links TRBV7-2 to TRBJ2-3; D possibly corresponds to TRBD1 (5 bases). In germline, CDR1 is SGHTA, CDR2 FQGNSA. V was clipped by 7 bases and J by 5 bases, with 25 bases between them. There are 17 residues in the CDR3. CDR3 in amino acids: CASKKPAGTDTRDTQYF. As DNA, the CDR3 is TGTGCCAGCAAAAAGCCCGCTGGAACGGACACCCGAGATACGCAGTATTTT.

The CDR3 nucleotides read TGTGCCAGCAGCTTATTTGAGACAGGGAATTTCGAGCAGTACTTC. This encodes CASSLFETGNFEQYF. V gene TRBV7-9 combines with J gene TRBJ2-7; 7 bases are a match to TRBD1. Germline trimming cut 2 bases from V and 6 bases from J; bases unmatched to any gene: 10. The CDR3 spans 15 residues. Germline V gene data show CDR1 as SEHNR and CDR2 as FQNEAQ (reference sequence).

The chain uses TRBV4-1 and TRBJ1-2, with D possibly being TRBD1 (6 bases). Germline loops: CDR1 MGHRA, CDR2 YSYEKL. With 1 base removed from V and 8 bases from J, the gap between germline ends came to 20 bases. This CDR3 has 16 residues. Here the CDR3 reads CASSQGQDGSYGGYTF. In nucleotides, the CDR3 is TGCGCCAGCAGCCAAGGACAGGATGGCTCCTATGGCGGCTACACCTTC.

CDR3 in DNA: TGTGCCAGCAACCCTGAGGCAAAGAGGGACAATGAGCAGTTCTTC. It translates to CASNPEAKRDNEQFF. This chain uses TRBV4-2 with TRBJ2-1, with D perhaps TRBD2 (5 bases). CDR3 length: 15 residues. Trimming shortened V by 7 bases and J by 5 bases, and 18 bases separated the two germline ends. The V gene's germline CDR1 is LGHNA and CDR2 YNFKEQ.

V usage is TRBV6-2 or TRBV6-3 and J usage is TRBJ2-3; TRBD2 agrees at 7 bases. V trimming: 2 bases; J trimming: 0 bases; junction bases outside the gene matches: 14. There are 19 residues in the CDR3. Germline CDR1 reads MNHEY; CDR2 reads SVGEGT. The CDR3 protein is CASSYPLALGGSSTDTQYF. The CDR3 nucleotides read TGTGCCAGCAGTTACCCCCTAGCTCTGGGGGGGTCTAGCACAGATACGCAGTATTTT.

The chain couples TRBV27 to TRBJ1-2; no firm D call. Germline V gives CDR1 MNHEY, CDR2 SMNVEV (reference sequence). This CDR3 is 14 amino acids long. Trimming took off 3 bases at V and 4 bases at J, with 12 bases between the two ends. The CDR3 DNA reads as TGTGCCAGCAGTTTGGTCGGCCCTAGCTATGGCTACACCTTC. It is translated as CASSLVGPSYGYTF.

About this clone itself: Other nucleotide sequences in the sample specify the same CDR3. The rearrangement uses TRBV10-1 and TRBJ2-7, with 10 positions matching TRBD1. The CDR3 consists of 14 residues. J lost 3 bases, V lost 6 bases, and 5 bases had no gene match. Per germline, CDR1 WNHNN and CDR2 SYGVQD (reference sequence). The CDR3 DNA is TGCGCCAGCAGCCCAAGGACAGGGGGCTACGAGCAGTACTTC. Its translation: CASSPRTGGYEQYF.

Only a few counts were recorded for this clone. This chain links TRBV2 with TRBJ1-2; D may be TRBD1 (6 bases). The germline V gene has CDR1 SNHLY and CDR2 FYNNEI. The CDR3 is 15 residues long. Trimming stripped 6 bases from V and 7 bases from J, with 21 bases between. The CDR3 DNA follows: TGTGCCAGCAGGAGATCCCCAGGGGAAGCTGGTGGCTACACCTTC. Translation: CASRRSPGEAGGYTF.

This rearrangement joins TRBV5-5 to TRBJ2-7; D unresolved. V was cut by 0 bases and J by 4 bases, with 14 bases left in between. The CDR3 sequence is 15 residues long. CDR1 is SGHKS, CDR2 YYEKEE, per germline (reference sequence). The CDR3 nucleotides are TGTGCCAGCAGCTTGGGACCGACGGGTGGATACGAGCAGTACTTC. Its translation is CASSLGPTGGYEQYF.